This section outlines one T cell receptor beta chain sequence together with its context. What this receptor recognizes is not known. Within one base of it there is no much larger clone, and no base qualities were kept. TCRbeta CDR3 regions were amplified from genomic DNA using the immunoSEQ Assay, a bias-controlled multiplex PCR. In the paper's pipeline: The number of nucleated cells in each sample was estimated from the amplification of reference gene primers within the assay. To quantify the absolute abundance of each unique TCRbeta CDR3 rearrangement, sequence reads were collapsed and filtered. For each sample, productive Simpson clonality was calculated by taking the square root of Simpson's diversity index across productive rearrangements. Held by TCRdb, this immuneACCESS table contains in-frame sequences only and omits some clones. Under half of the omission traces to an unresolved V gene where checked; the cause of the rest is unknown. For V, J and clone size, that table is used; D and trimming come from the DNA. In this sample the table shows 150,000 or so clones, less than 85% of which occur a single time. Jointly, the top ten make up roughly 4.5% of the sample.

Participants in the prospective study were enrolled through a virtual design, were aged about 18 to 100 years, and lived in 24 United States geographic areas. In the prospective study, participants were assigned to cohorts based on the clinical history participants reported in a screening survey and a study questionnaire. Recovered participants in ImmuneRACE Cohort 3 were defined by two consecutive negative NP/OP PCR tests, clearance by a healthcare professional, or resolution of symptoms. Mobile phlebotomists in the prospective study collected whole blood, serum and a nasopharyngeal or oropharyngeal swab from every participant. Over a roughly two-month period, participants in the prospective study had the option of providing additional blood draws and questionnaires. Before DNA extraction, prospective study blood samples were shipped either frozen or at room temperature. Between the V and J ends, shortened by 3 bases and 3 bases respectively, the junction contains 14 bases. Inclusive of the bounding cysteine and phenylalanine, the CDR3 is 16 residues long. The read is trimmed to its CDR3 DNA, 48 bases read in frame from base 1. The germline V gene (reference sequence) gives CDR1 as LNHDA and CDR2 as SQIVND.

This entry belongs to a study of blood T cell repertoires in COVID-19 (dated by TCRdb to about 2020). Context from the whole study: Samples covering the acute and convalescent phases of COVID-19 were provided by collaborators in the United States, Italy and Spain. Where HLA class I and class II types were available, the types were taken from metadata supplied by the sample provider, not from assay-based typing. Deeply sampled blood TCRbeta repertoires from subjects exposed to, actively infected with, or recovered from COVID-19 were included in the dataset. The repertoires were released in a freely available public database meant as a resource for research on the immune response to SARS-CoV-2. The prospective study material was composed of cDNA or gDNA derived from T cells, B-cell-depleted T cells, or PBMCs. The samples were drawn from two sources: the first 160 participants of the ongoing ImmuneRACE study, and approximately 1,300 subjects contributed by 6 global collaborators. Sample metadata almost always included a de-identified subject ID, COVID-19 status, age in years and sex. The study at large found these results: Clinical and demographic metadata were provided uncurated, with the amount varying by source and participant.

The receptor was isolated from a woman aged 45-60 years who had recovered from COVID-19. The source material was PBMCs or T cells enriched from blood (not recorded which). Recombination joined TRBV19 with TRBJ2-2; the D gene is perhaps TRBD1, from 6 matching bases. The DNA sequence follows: TGTGCCAGTAGTATGTGGGGCAGGGGCGACACCGGGGAGCTGTTTTTT. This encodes CASSMWGRGDTGELFF. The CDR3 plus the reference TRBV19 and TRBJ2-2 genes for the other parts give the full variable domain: DGGITQSPKYLFRKEGQNVTLSCEQNLNHDAMYWYRQDPGQGLRLIYYSQIVNDFQKGDIAEGYSVSREKKESFPLTVTSAQKNPTAFYLCASSMWGRGDTGELFFGEGSRLTVL.